This entry lists 20 T cell receptor beta chains sequenced from one sample in a study of blood T cell repertoires in COVID-19. Profiling relied on immunoSEQ multiplex PCR, and the TCRdb table lists in-frame clones only, not all of them. The data contain 90,000 to 100,000 clones, 85% of them singletons. Sequences were obtained from peripheral blood. Receptors were obtained from a man at least 80 years old with acute or convalescent COVID-19.

This chain joins TRBV19 and TRBJ2-3; possibly TRBD1 for D (5 bases). The germline CDR1 and CDR2 sequences are LNHDA and SQIVND (reference sequence). The V end lost 5 bases, the J end lost 2 bases, and 14 bases lay between the germline ends. The CDR3 runs 15 residues. The CDR3 here is CASSVGGAHTDTQYF. In DNA form, the CDR3 reads TGTGCCAGTAGTGTCGGTGGGGCCCACACAGATACGCAGTATTTT. The variable domain in full, with the rest retrieved from reference TRBV19 and TRBJ2-3, is DGGITQSPKYLFRKEGQNVTLSCEQNLNHDAMYWYRQDPGQGLRLIYYSQIVNDFQKGDIAEGYSVSREKKESFPLTVTSAQKNPTAFYLCASSVGGAHTDTQYFGPGTRLTVL.

The rearrangement uses TRBV15 and TRBJ1-2; 9 bases match TRBD1. Looked up from germline, CDR1 is LNHNV and CDR2 is YYDKDF (reference sequence). V was pared by 0 bases and J by 1 base, with 9 bases of the junction left unmatched. The CDR3 sequence is 18 residues long. The DNA for the CDR3 is TGTGCCACCAGCAGAGAGCTCGGGACAGGGATACTTAACTATGGCTACACCTTC. It codes for CATSRELGTGILNYGYTF.

The chain is built from TRBV5-4 and TRBJ2-7, with D perhaps TRBD1 (6 bases). CDR1 and CDR2 (germline): SGHNT, YYREEE (reference sequence). The CDR3 is 14 amino acids. V was cut by 4 bases and J by 0 bases, with 11 bases left in between. The CDR3 nucleotides are TGTGCCAGCAGCCCGCCAGGGGTCTCCTACGAGCAGTACTTC. Translating gives CASSPPGVSYEQYF.

The V and J genes are TRBV5-1 and TRBJ1-5; maybe TRBD1 (6 bases). CDR1 is SGHRS and CDR2 is YFSETQ in the germline V gene. The CDR3 is 14 residues long. The germline V and J ends were trimmed by 2 bases and 5 bases, with 11 bases remaining between them. CDR3 bases: TGCGCCAGCAGCTTTCAGGGGAGCGATCAGCCCCAGCATTTT. It is translated as CASSFQGSDQPQHF. Using reference TRBV5-1 and TRBJ1-5 for the parts outside the CDR3, the full variable domain is KAGVTQTPRYLIKTRGQQVTLSCSPISGHRSVSWYQQTPGQGLQFLFEYFSETQRNKGNFPGRFSGRQFSNSRSEMNVSTLELGDSALYLCASSFQGSDQPQHFGDGTRLSIL.

The chain uses TRBV18 and TRBJ2-5; 7 bases match TRBD1. This CDR3 is 16 amino acids long. Germline assignment: CDR1 KGHSH and CDR2 LQKENI. V shed 1 base and J 5 bases; nucleotides not matched to a gene: 10. Here the CDR3 reads CASSPQGRGISETQYF. CDR3 nucleotides: TGTGCCAGCTCACCACAGGGCAGGGGGATATCGGAGACCCAGTACTTC.

J is TRBJ2-7 and V is TRBV7-2, with TRBD2 as a possible D gene (6 bases). Germline V CDR1 and CDR2: SGHTA, FQGNSA. There are 15 residues in the CDR3. V lost 1 base and J lost 3, with 13 bases in between. This CDR3 is CASSLVFTGDYEQYF. The DNA for the CDR3 is TGTGCCAGCAGCTTAGTCTTTACGGGGGACTACGAGCAGTACTTC.

V and J are TRBV5-1 and TRBJ2-3; 14 nucleotides align to TRBD2. This CDR3 contains 19 residues. Germline assignment: CDR1 SGHRS and CDR2 YFSETQ. V dropped 4 bases and J dropped 5; count of bases not matched to a gene: 15. The CDR3 nucleotides are TGCGCCAGCAGCACCCTTGGGGCGACTAGCGGGAGGGTGGAAGATACGCAGTATTTT. Amino acids: CASSTLGATSGRVEDTQYF.

The chain joins TRBV19 to TRBJ1-5, with D possibly being TRBD1 (6 bases). V shed 1 base and J shed 6 bases, with 16 bases lying between them. There are 16 residues in the CDR3. Per the germline V gene, CDR1 is LNHDA and CDR2 is SQIVND (reference sequence). CDR3 amino acids: CASSIALRGYAQPQHF. The CDR3 DNA follows: TGTGCCAGTAGTATAGCCTTAAGGGGGTACGCTCAGCCCCAGCATTTT.

The chain has TRBV12-3 or TRBV12-4 and TRBJ1-2; unclear D gene. The CDR3 is made up of 12 amino acids. V was cut by 8 bases and J by 6 bases, with 13 bases left in between. CDR3 sequence reads: CASVGDRDGYTF. In DNA, the CDR3 is TGTGCCAGCGTAGGTGACCGGGATGGCTACACCTTC.

This chain joins TRBV6-5 and TRBJ1-1; 7 bases are shared with TRBD1. Looked up from germline, CDR1 is MNHEY and CDR2 is SVGAGI. The CDR3 spans 13 residues. Trimming took 11 bases from V and 1 from J; bases not matched to a gene: 7. CDR3 DNA: TGTGCCGTTTCCGGGACAGCGAACACTGAAGCTTTCTTT. Its protein is CAVSGTANTEAFF.

This chain links TRBV7-9 with TRBJ2-7; D ambiguous. V shed 1 base and J shed 0 bases, with 13 bases lying between them. The CDR3 length is 16 residues. Per germline, CDR1 SEHNR and CDR2 FQNEAQ (reference sequence). The CDR3 DNA is TGTGCCAGCAGCTTAGAGCCCGCTGCAGGCTCCTACGAGCAGTACTTC. Translated, it gives CASSLEPAAGSYEQYF.

This sequence joins TRBV28 and TRBJ1-4; possible D gene TRBD1, 6 bases. CDR3 size: 16 residues. Trimming removed 5 bases from V and 8 bases from J, with 21 bases in between. Germline-derived CDR1 and CDR2 are MDHEN and SYDVKM. As DNA, the CDR3 is TGTGCCAGCAGTACTTTACAGGGCGGCCTTGGGGAAAAACTGTTTTTT. As protein: CASSTLQGGLGEKLFF.

A single count supports this clone. The chain employs TRBV27 and TRBJ1-1, with D uncertain. CDR1 and CDR2 (germline): MNHEY, SMNVEV (reference sequence). The CDR3 sequence is 13 residues long. The germline V and J ends were trimmed by 3 bases and 1 base, with 6 bases remaining between them. CDR3 residues: CASSFAGNTEAFF. The CDR3 nucleotides read TGTGCCAGCAGTTTTGCGGGGAACACTGAAGCTTTCTTT.

The rearrangement joins TRBV6-5 to TRBJ2-7, with 9 bases fitting TRBD2. The germline CDR1 and CDR2 sequences are MNHEY and SVGAGI. The ends lost 4 bases at V and 7 bases at J; junction bases unmatched: 14. This CDR3 is built from 16 residues. CDR3 bases: TGTGCCAGCAGTTCCCGGGGTAGCGGGAGCGGGGGGGAGCAGTACTTC. The encoded protein is CASSSRGSGSGGEQYF.

The CDR3 nucleotides read TGTGCCAGTAGTCCGGGACTAGCGGGAGTAGAGACCCAGTACTTC. Translating gives CASSPGLAGVETQYF. The chain links TRBV19 to TRBJ2-5; 14 nucleotides align to TRBD2. From germline, CDR1 is LNHDA and CDR2 SQIVND (reference sequence). The CDR3 covers 15 residues. The J segment lost 4 bases and the V segment lost 5 bases, leaving 3 bases of the junction unmatched.

The chain combines TRBV6-1 with TRBJ1-1; no definite D call. V lost 2 bases and J lost 10, with 8 bases in between. The CDR3 is 11 residues long. Germline V gene sequence: CDR1 MNHNS, CDR2 SASEGT. CDR3 sequence: CASSEMKRAFF. The CDR3 coding sequence is TGTGCCAGCAGTGAAATGAAGAGAGCTTTCTTT.

DNA for the CDR3: TGTGCCAGCAGTTACCCGGGGGAGTCTGGCTACACCTTC. This encodes CASSYPGESGYTF. The chain recombines TRBV6-2 or TRBV6-3 with TRBJ1-2; TRBD1 might be the D (5 bases). CDR1 is MNHEY, CDR2 SVGEGT, per germline. This CDR3 is 13 amino acids long. Trimming took 2 bases from V and 7 from J, leaving 11 bases between them.

This sequence joins TRBV12-3 or TRBV12-4 and TRBJ1-2; D gene unclear. V lost 3 bases and J lost 8, with 7 bases in between. The CDR3 consists of 11 residues. The CDR3 is CASSLGRGYTF. CDR3 coding DNA: TGTGCCAGCAGTTTGGGGAGAGGCTACACCTTC.

With regard to this clone: Mismatch with germline at one junction end may stem from a read error. The V and J genes are TRBV7-7 and TRBJ2-5, with 14 nucleotides matching TRBD2. CDR1 and CDR2 from the germline V gene are SSHAT and FNYEAQ (reference sequence). This CDR3 is 17 amino acids long. CDR3 sequence reads: CASSAMTSGRAGETQYF. The CDR3 DNA reads as TGTGCTAGCAGCGCGATGACTAGCGGGAGGGCCGGAGAGACCCAGTACTTC.

The chain combines TRBV5-1 with TRBJ1-1; 7 nucleotides align to TRBD1. The germline V gene encodes CDR1 SGHRS and CDR2 YFSETQ. The CDR3 has 12 residues. The V and J ends lost 0 bases and 11 bases, in that order; junction bases with no gene match: 4. CDR3 DNA sequence: TGCGCCAGCAGCTTGGAGGGGGCACGGGCTTTCTTT. Residues: CASSLEGARAFF. The full variable domain, completed using reference TRBV5-1 and TRBJ1-1, is KAGVTQTPRYLIKTRGQQVTLSCSPISGHRSVSWYQQTPGQGLQFLFEYFSETQRNKGNFPGRFSGRQFSNSRSEMNVSTLELGDSALYLCASSLEGARAFFGQGTRLTVV.